The text below deals with one T cell receptor (beta chain). Its antigen is unknown. Base quality data are lacking; no much larger clone is found one base away. The sample's time point label is to be understood as: blood 4 weeks post-SBRT, at nephrectomy. The treatment or condition label for this specimen denotes: 15 Gy SBRT to primary tumor, nephrectomy 4 weeks later. Samples came from a clinical trial, in which primary renal cell carcinomas received 15 Gy stereotactic body radiation therapy followed by nephrectomy 4 weeks later. To follow tumor-enriched clonotypes, peripheral blood was collected serially from radiation-treated patients at baseline and again at 2 weeks and 4 weeks after SBRT. Every patient had renal cell carcinoma of clear cell pathology. Genomic DNA for TCR sequencing was prepared using the QIAamp DNA Blood Mini Kit (Qiagen). Only samples passing all quality control checks were included in the analyses.

TCR beta libraries were generated from genomic DNA with the immunoSEQ kit, following the manufacturer's recommendations. To prepare libraries, a first multiplex PCR with proprietary primers was run, followed by a second PCR that added unique barcodes, and a bead cleanup was done after each round. Each sample batch included a kit-provided positive control reaction and a negative control reaction. The final libraries were assessed on an Agilent 4200 TapeStation D1000 ScreenTape, pooled by volume, and quantified by qPCR. Sequencing was performed on an Illumina NextSeq500 with a MidOutput 150-cycle cartridge, and 156 Read1 and 15 Index1 cycles were run with kit custom primers. The pooled library was loaded at approximately 0.92 pM with about 18% PhiX control spiked in. The authors processed their data as follows. Vendor-processed data were analyzed in R, and a clonotype was defined as all T cells sharing the same CDR3 nucleotide sequence. In the clone abundance analyses, frequencies were normalized to the 10,000 most abundant clones in each sample. Before analysis, public T cell clones were removed, and these numbered fewer than six per sample on average. Tumor-enriched and baseline blood-enriched clonotypes were defined by at least a 32-fold difference in abundance between compartments. A beta-binomial differential abundance model was applied to find clonotypes that expanded or contracted between blood time points. Tumor-blood repertoire similarity was measured with the Baroni-Urbani and Buser coefficient, and group comparisons used two-tailed Wilcoxon tests in R. In its TCRdb copy, this immuneACCESS table keeps in-frame sequences only and misses some clones. Where compared with another copy, unresolved V genes explain less than half of these, and the others have no known cause. The V and J calls and clone size come from that table; D and trimming were worked out from the DNA. The sample table contains over 120,000 clones; only one count was recorded for about 88% of them. 17% of the sample is in the top ten clones.

Reading the germline V gene gives CDR1 SGHNT and CDR2 YENEEA. The CDR3 measures 13 amino acids from cysteine to phenylalanine. CDR3 DNA only is kept here, 39 bases in frame from base 1. V sheds 1 base and J sheds 7 bases, leaving 8 bases between their ends. This sample stems from a study of radiation and T cells in renal cell carcinoma (dated by TCRdb to about 2020). With respect to the entire study: TCR beta sequencing covered around 50 samples in total, comprising around 25 tumors and approximately 27 peripheral blood samples. The last blood draw happened 4 weeks after radiation, timed to coincide with nephrectomy. Across all 50 or so samples, 3,800,000 or so unique CDR3 nucleotide sequences encoding 2,658,974 unique CDR3 amino acid sequences were identified. The full study reports these points: The single-armed trial design could not address effects of radiation dose or scheduling on the TCR repertoire. In blood, the top tumor clonotypes increased from baseline to 2 weeks after radiation and then shrank by 4 weeks, which suggests a temporary expansion of tumor-resident clones. Changes in the blood repertoire were not tracked past 4 weeks after treatment. Because pretreatment tumor biopsies were not available, the baseline intratumoral presence of clonotypes could not be determined.

The V gene is TRBV11-3 and the J gene is TRBJ2-4, with no confidently assigned D gene. The material was blood, obtained from a patient whose treatment included radiotherapy and nephrectomy. The origin of this receptor is a woman between 50 and 59 years old with renal cell carcinoma. The bases read TGTGCCAGCAGCTTAGGCCCTGGGAACATTCAGTACTTC. This sequence encodes CASSLGPGNIQYF.